This T cell receptor (beta chain) was recovered during a study of T cell changes during pregnancy in multiple sclerosis. Generated by immunoSEQ multiplex PCR, the TCRdb table keeps only in-frame clones and is missing some. The table lists fewer than 65,000 clones, about 88% of them singletons. With V trimmed by 6 bases and J by 0 bases, 12 bases remained unmatched. There are 17 residues in the CDR3. Germline V CDR1 and CDR2: SGHRS, YFSETQ. The TCR originated in a female donor in good health, enrolled as a control in a pregnancy study. The specimen comprised peripheral blood, sampled in the first trimester of pregnancy. The gene calls are TRBV5-1 and TRBJ2-1, with 7 bases aligning to TRBD2. The CDR3 sequence: CASKISLGLNSYNEQFF. The CDR3 nucleotides read TGCGCCAGCAAAATTTCTTTGGGACTAAACTCCTACAATGAGCAGTTCTTC. Filled out from reference TRBV5-1 and TRBJ2-1, the complete variable domain reads KAGVTQTPRYLIKTRGQQVTLSCSPISGHRSVSWYQQTPGQGLQFLFEYFSETQRNKGNFPGRFSGRQFSNSRSEMNVSTLELGDSALYLCASKISLGLNSYNEQFFGPGTRLTVL.